These 26 T cell receptor beta chains share one sample of origin, sequenced in a study of shared clonotypes between healthy human individuals. The repertoire was sequenced with immunoSEQ multiplex PCR; TCRdb's copy has only in-frame clones and lacks some. The sample lists 850,000 to 1,100,000 clones, approximately 77% occurring once. Sequenced input: memory CD4+ T cells from PBMCs. The subset is: CD45RA-negative fraction. The receptors here all came from a man younger than 30 in good health. Some clones in this sample may be carry-over from other donors' samples.

The J gene is TRBJ1-2, the V gene TRBV2; tentative D call: TRBD1 (5 bases). V was trimmed by 2 bases and J by 4 bases, leaving 11 bases between them. CDR1 is SNHLY and CDR2 is FYNNEI in the germline V gene. This CDR3 comprises 14 residues. The DNA for the CDR3 is TGTGCCAGCAGTGAACTGACAGTTTTCTATGGCTACACCTTC. Its translation: CASSELTVFYGYTF.

This clone was counted a single time. The chain uses TRBV13 and TRBJ2-7; 7 bases are a match to TRBD1. This CDR3 region has 16 residues. Trimming cost V 5 bases and J 2 bases; bases outside gene matches: 12. Per germline, CDR1 PRHDT and CDR2 FYEKMQ (reference sequence). The CDR3: CASSTKSGTEPYEQYF. The CDR3 region has the DNA TGTGCCAGCAGCACCAAATCCGGGACAGAGCCCTACGAGCAGTACTTC.

The CDR3 region is CASSQGRVLREQYF. The CDR3 nucleotides read TGTGCCAGCAGCCAAGGAAGAGTCCTACGGGAGCAGTACTTC. The chain couples TRBV14 to TRBJ2-7; no clear D gene. V lost 1 base to trimming and J lost 7 bases, with 14 bases between them. The CDR3 has 14 amino acids. Germline V gene data show CDR1 as SGHDN and CDR2 as FVKESK.

V gene TRBV5-1 combines with J gene TRBJ1-2, with D unresolved. Germline CDR1 and CDR2: SGHRS and YFSETQ. Trimming removed 0 bases from V and 6 bases from J, with 15 bases in between. This CDR3 spans 15 amino acids. The CDR3 sequence: CASSLVPKRGDGYTF. The CDR3 nucleotides are TGCGCCAGCAGCTTGGTACCGAAACGTGGGGATGGCTACACCTTC.

J is TRBJ1-2 and V is TRBV6-1; no clear D. V lost 7 bases, J lost 2 bases, and 8 bases lay in between. Germline CDR1 is MNHNS and CDR2 is SASEGT. CDR3 length: 12 residues. The CDR3 protein is CASKDDNYGYTF. CDR3 DNA: TGTGCCAGCAAAGACGACAACTATGGCTACACCTTC.

The chain is built from TRBV18 and TRBJ1-2; tentative D call: TRBD1 (6 bases). In germline, CDR1 is KGHSH, CDR2 LQKENI. The CDR3 has 16 amino acids. Trimming pared 2 bases from V and 5 bases from J, leaving 18 bases between. This CDR3 reads CASSPSVAGEGYGYTF. The CDR3, as DNA: TGTGCCAGCTCACCATCAGTGGCAGGGGAAGGGTATGGCTACACCTTC.

This clone was observed a few times. The rearrangement joins TRBV30 to TRBJ1-3; D is undetermined. With 4 bases removed from V and 3 bases from J, the gap between germline ends came to 13 bases. Per the germline V gene, CDR1 is GTSNPN and CDR2 is SVGIG (reference sequence). This CDR3 spans 14 amino acids. In DNA form, the CDR3 reads TGTGCCTGGAAAGGGTCCATCTATGGAAACACCATATATTTT. This translates into CAWKGSIYGNTIYF.

The rearrangement joins TRBV10-2 to TRBJ2-1; 9 bases map to TRBD2. The CDR3 has 13 amino acids. The germline CDR1 and CDR2 sequences are WSHSY and SAAADI. Trimming removed 10 bases from V and 8 bases from J; junction bases left unmatched: 9. CDR3 protein: CATRVAGADEQFF. The CDR3 bases are TGCGCCACTAGAGTAGCGGGAGCTGATGAGCAGTTCTTC.

This chain links TRBV29-1 with TRBJ1-3; weak D call: TRBD1 (5 bases). CDR1 SQVTM and CDR2 ANQGSEA come from the germline V gene. Trimming removed 4 bases at V and 8 bases at J, with 12 bases between. The CDR3 extends over 12 amino acids. The CDR3 DNA follows: TGCAGCGTTGTGGCGCCAGGGTACACCATATATTTT. This encodes CSVVAPGYTIYF.

The chain employs TRBV6-1 and TRBJ1-1; D is unclear. The CDR3 contains 13 residues. The germline V gene encodes CDR1 MNHNS and CDR2 SASEGT. The V gene lost 11 bases and the J gene lost 1 base, with 14 bases spanning the gap. CDR3 sequence: CASPGPTNTEAFF. DNA for the CDR3: TGTGCCTCCCCAGGACCTACGAACACTGAAGCTTTCTTT.

The chain carries TRBV7-2 and TRBJ1-4; D is ambiguous. The CDR3 contains 13 residues. Germline V gene data show CDR1 as SGHTA and CDR2 as FQGNSA. V dropped 1 base and J dropped 8 bases, with 8 bases sitting between them. The CDR3 loop reads CASSLVLREKLFF. The CDR3 DNA reads TGTGCCAGCAGCTTAGTATTGAGGGAAAAACTGTTTTTT.

The rearrangement links TRBV2 to TRBJ1-5, with D tentatively TRBD1 (6 bases). Deletions cut 4 bases from V and 2 bases from J, with 12 bases between. CDR1 is SNHLY and CDR2 is FYNNEI in the germline V gene. The length of the CDR3 is 15 residues. The DNA for the CDR3 is TGTGCCAGCAGTGGGAGGGGGGGAGGCAATCAGCCCCAGCATTTT. This sequence encodes CASSGRGGGNQPQHF.

CDR3 nucleotide sequence: TGTGCCTTTCGGGGTCTAGCCCCCGGGGAGCTGTTTTTT. Translating gives CAFRGLAPGELFF. The rearrangement joins TRBV30 to TRBJ2-2, with D possibly TRBD2 on 5 matching bases. This CDR3 contains 13 residues. Trimming shortened V by 7 bases and J by 6 bases, and 15 bases separated the two germline ends. Germline V CDR1 and CDR2: GTSNPN, SVGIG (reference sequence).

The J gene is TRBJ2-1, the V gene TRBV15; a possible D gene is TRBD2 (5 bases). The CDR3 length is 16 residues. CDR1 is LNHNV, CDR2 YYDKDF, per germline (reference sequence). V was trimmed by 2 bases and J by 0 bases, leaving 11 bases between them. CDR3 sequence: CATSRLGGSSYNEQFF. The CDR3 DNA reads as TGTGCCACCAGCAGACTAGGTGGGAGCTCCTACAATGAGCAGTTCTTC.

This clone occurred once. This chain uses TRBV2 with TRBJ2-3; perhaps TRBD2 as D (6 bases). Between the trimmed V and J ends, which lost 7 bases and 2 bases, there was a span of 19 bases. The CDR3 consists of 16 residues. CDR1 is SNHLY and CDR2 is FYNNEI in the germline V gene. This chain's CDR3 is CASTREFRESTDTQYF. In DNA form, the CDR3 reads TGTGCCAGCACGCGGGAATTCCGGGAGTCCACAGATACGCAGTATTTT.

This chain connects TRBV14 to TRBJ1-2; D unresolved. The germline CDR1 and CDR2 sequences are SGHDN and FVKESK. Trimming removed 1 base at V and 2 bases at J, with 11 bases between. This CDR3 has 15 residues. DNA of the CDR3: TGTGCCAGCAGCCAAGGCGTCAGAGGAAACTATGGCTACACCTTC. Amino acid sequence: CASSQGVRGNYGYTF.

This chain joins TRBV7-3 and TRBJ2-3; D call uncertain. The CDR3 totals 13 residues. The germline V and J ends were trimmed by 2 bases and 4 bases, with 7 bases remaining between them. Germline CDR1 SGHTA, CDR2 FQGTGA. CDR3 sequence reads: CASSLYGPDTQYF. The CDR3 DNA follows: TGTGCCAGCAGCTTATATGGGCCAGATACGCAGTATTTT.

This clone was picked up a small number of times. J is TRBJ1-3 and V is TRBV7-9; D is possibly TRBD1 (6 bases). Trimming pared 1 base from V and 7 bases from J, leaving 20 bases between. CDR1 is SEHNR, CDR2 FQNEAQ, per germline (reference sequence). CDR3 length equals 17 residues. The CDR3 nucleotides read TGTGCCAGCAGCTTAGGCTCCCGGGGGGGCGCGAGGAACACCATATATTTT. It specifies CASSLGSRGGARNTIYF.

The chain links TRBV7-9 to TRBJ1-4; D call uncertain. Trimming cost V 3 bases and J 7 bases, with 12 bases left between them. Germline V gene sequence: CDR1 SEHNR, CDR2 FQNEAQ (reference sequence). The CDR3 totals 14 residues. The CDR3, as DNA: TGTGCCAGCAGCTTCGGGGTGGGGAGTGAAAAACTGTTTTTT. As protein: CASSFGVGSEKLFF.

The chain recombines TRBV6-1 with TRBJ2-7; D tentatively fits TRBD1 or TRBD2 (5 bases each). V dropped 8 bases and J dropped 4 bases, with 18 bases sitting between them. CDR3 length equals 14 residues. From germline, CDR1 is MNHNS and CDR2 SASEGT. DNA of the CDR3: TGTGCCAGCGGGGCCGGGACGCTTTCATACGAGCAGTACTTC. Translation: CASGAGTLSYEQYF.

This clone is a singleton in its sample. This chain uses TRBV7-2 with TRBJ2-5; maybe TRBD2 (6 bases). V lost 1 base, J lost 5 bases, and 8 bases lay in between. This CDR3 spans 13 amino acids. CDR1 and CDR2 (germline): SGHTA, FQGNSA. Here the CDR3 reads CASSLGGVETQYF. For the CDR3, the DNA is TGTGCCAGCAGCTTAGGGGGGGTGGAGACCCAGTACTTC.

This clone was seen at least ten times. This sequence joins TRBV6-1 and TRBJ2-3; 7 positions agree with TRBD1. With 5 bases clipped from V and 4 bases from J, the junction kept 6 bases outside the gene matches. Germline V CDR1 and CDR2: MNHNS, SASEGT. This CDR3 has 14 residues. CDR3 amino acids: CASSKDRPPDTQYF. Written as DNA, the CDR3 is TGTGCCAGCAGTAAGGACAGGCCCCCAGATACGCAGTATTTT.

The chain is built from TRBV9 and TRBJ2-7; D ambiguous. V lost 0 bases, J lost 0 bases, and 7 bases lay in between. Looked up from germline, CDR1 is SGDLS and CDR2 is YYNGEE. The CDR3 spans 14 residues. The CDR3 nucleotides are TGTGCCAGCAGCGTAGAACCTAGCTCCTACGAGCAGTACTTC. Amino acids: CASSVEPSSYEQYF.

V gene TRBV2 combines with J gene TRBJ1-1; D unresolved. Germline loops: CDR1 SNHLY, CDR2 FYNNEI. With 7 bases removed from V and 6 bases from J, the gap between germline ends came to 18 bases. This CDR3 is 14 amino acids long. The CDR3 here is CASTPRVGRSEAFF. The CDR3 region has the DNA TGTGCCAGCACCCCACGAGTAGGGCGCTCTGAAGCTTTCTTT.

As to this clone: At one of its ends the junction is not consistent with the germline gene, which may arise from a read error. The V call is TRBV7-9, the J call TRBJ2-2, with a weak D call TRBD2 (6 bases). The length of the CDR3 is 12 residues. Looked up from germline, CDR1 is SEHNR and CDR2 is FQNEAQ (reference sequence). CDR3 amino acids: CASSVAAGELFF. The CDR3 coding sequence is TGTGCCAGCAGCGTAGCGGCCGGGGAGCTGTTTTTT.

This chain connects TRBV5-1 to TRBJ2-1; 13 bases map to TRBD2. V was clipped by 3 bases and J by 4 bases; unmatched bases: 10. In germline, CDR1 is SGHRS, CDR2 YFSETQ. The length of the CDR3 is 18 residues. CDR3 loop: CASSSPPGLAGTYNEQFF. The CDR3 nucleotides read TGCGCCAGCAGCTCACCCCCGGGACTAGCGGGAACTTACAATGAGCAGTTCTTC.